What follows are 3 T cell receptor beta chains derived from one specimen sequenced in a study of blood T cell repertoires in COVID-19. Generated by immunoSEQ multiplex PCR, the TCRdb table keeps only in-frame clones and is missing some. The repertoire has 350,000 to 450,000 clones, roughly nine tenths of them found once; the top ten carry about 0.86%. The material sequenced was PBMCs or T cells enriched from blood (not recorded which). These receptors originate from a woman in her 40s who had been exposed to COVID-19.

This chain joins TRBV27 and TRBJ2-7; D is perhaps TRBD2 (5 bases). This CDR3 has 17 residues. V was pared by 6 bases and J by 5 bases, with 26 bases between. Germline CDR1 reads MNHEY; CDR2 reads SMNVEV (reference sequence). CDR3 residues: CASSPTMSGLHSHEQYF. The CDR3 DNA reads as TGTGCCAGCAGCCCAACCATGTCCGGACTGCATTCCCACGAGCAGTACTTC.

The genes are TRBV18 and TRBJ1-4; no definite D call. Germline V lookup: CDR1 KGHSH, CDR2 LQKENI. V was trimmed by 3 bases and J by 8 bases, leaving 13 bases between them. This CDR3 spans 14 amino acids. CDR3 in amino acids: CASSPLPRGEKLFF. In DNA, the CDR3 is TGTGCCAGCTCACCTCTCCCAAGAGGGGAAAAACTGTTTTTT.

The J gene is TRBJ1-5, the V gene TRBV12-3 or TRBV12-4; D may be TRBD1 (6 bases). With 6 bases removed from V and 5 bases from J, the gap between germline ends came to 11 bases. This CDR3 has 13 amino acids. CDR3 sequence: CASSSNRDQPQHF. As DNA, the CDR3 is TGTGCCAGCAGCAGCAACAGGGATCAGCCCCAGCATTTT.